A single sample gave rise to the 32 T cell receptor beta chains below, sequenced in a study of cytomegalovirus exposure and HLA in healthy donors. The PCR contained 60 Vbeta and 13 Jbeta primers. Libraries were prepared by immunoSEQ multiplex PCR; TCRdb keeps only in-frame clonotypes and omits some of them. The table records fewer than 200,000 clones, 80% to 85% of them present only once. The sample was PBMCs. The source of these receptors is a woman aged 25-40 years in good health and CMV-seronegative.

The rearrangement uses TRBV11-2 and TRBJ2-7; TRBD1 matches at 10 bases. CDR1 and CDR2 from the germline V gene are SGHAT and FQNNGV. The junction had 4 bases not matched to a gene; V was cut back by 5 bases and J by 3 bases. The CDR3 covers 14 residues. The CDR3 DNA reads TGTGCCAGCAGCGGATGGACAGGGGGCTACGAGCAGTACTTC. This gives the protein CASSGWTGGYEQYF. Together with reference TRBV11-2 and TRBJ2-7, the CDR3 gives the full variable domain: EAGVAQSPRYKIIEKRQSVAFWCNPISGHATLYWYQQILGQGPKLLIQFQNNGVVDDSQLPKDRFSAERLKGVDSTLKIQPAKLEDSAVYLCASSGWTGGYEQYFGPGTRLTVT.

The chain carries TRBV7-2 and TRBJ2-6, with TRBD1 matching 7 bases. The CDR3 has 13 residues. V lost 5 bases and J lost 15; bases outside the gene matches: 10. The germline CDR1 and CDR2 sequences are SGHTA and FQGNSA. In nucleotides, the CDR3 is TGTGCCAGCAGCCCCGACAGGGCAGGGGCCCTGACTTTC. Amino acid sequence: CASSPDRAGALTF.

The CDR3 is CASSQVQGSSGNTIYF. DNA for the CDR3: TGCGCCAGCAGCCAAGTCCAGGGGAGCTCTGGAAACACCATATATTTT. The chain combines TRBV4-3 with TRBJ1-3, with a possible D match to TRBD1 (6 bases). With 1 base removed from V and 0 bases from J, the gap between germline ends came to 10 bases. This CDR3 comprises 16 residues. From germline, CDR1 is LGHNA and CDR2 YSLEER.

The CDR3 reads CASRDGQGAEAFF. CDR3 nucleotides: TGTGCCAGCAGAGACGGACAGGGCGCTGAAGCTTTCTTT. The rearrangement links TRBV2 to TRBJ1-1; 8 bases are shared with TRBD1. The germline gives CDR1 SNHLY, CDR2 FYNNEI. J gave up 6 bases and V 6 bases, and 6 bases lay outside the gene matches. This CDR3 is 13 amino acids long.

This clone was detected only a few times. The rearrangement joins TRBV7-2 to TRBJ2-4; 10 nucleotides line up with TRBD2. In germline, CDR1 is SGHTA, CDR2 FQGNSA. Trimming cost V 4 bases and J 5 bases; bases outside gene matches: 5. CDR3 size: 15 residues. The CDR3 reads CASSWGLAYENIQYF. The CDR3 nucleotides are TGTGCCAGCAGCTGGGGACTAGCGTACGAAAACATTCAGTACTTC.

The CDR3 DNA sequence: TGTGCCAGCAGTTACGGACAGTCCTCTGGAAACACCATATATTTT. This sequence encodes CASSYGQSSGNTIYF. The gene calls are TRBV6-6 and TRBJ1-3; maybe TRBD1 (6 bases). The V gene's germline CDR1 is MNHNY and CDR2 SVGAGI (reference sequence). This CDR3 comprises 15 residues. V gave up 2 bases and J gave up 0 bases, with 8 bases separating them.

This clone was counted a single time. The chain combines TRBV10-3 with TRBJ1-3; tentative D call: TRBD1 (6 bases). Germline CDR1 reads ENHRY; CDR2 reads SYGVKD. V shed 10 bases and J shed 0 bases, with 22 bases lying between them. The CDR3 has 17 amino acids. CDR3 nucleotides: TGTGCCACCTCGAGCAGGGGCATCATCTACTCTGGAAACACCATATATTTT. Its protein product is CATSSRGIIYSGNTIYF.

The chain has TRBV6-1 and TRBJ2-5, with D perhaps TRBD2 (5 bases). This CDR3 spans 14 amino acids. Per the germline V gene, CDR1 is MNHNS and CDR2 is SASEGT. Trimming took off 7 bases at V and 5 bases at J, with 17 bases between the two ends. The CDR3 bases are TGTGCCAGCAAGGGAACGGCGGGCAGCGAGACCCAGTACTTC. Protein sequence: CASKGTAGSETQYF.

The chain has TRBV19 and TRBJ2-7; 7 bases fit TRBD2. The length of the CDR3 is 13 residues. The germline CDR1 and CDR2 sequences are LNHDA and SQIVND (reference sequence). Losses at the gene ends were 6 bases for V and 5 bases for J; bases not matched to a gene: 7. The CDR3 reads CASRKAGSHEQYF. The CDR3 nucleotides are TGTGCCAGTAGAAAAGCGGGGTCCCACGAGCAGTACTTC. The full variable domain, its missing parts supplied by reference TRBV19 and TRBJ2-7, is DGGITQSPKYLFRKEGQNVTLSCEQNLNHDAMYWYRQDPGQGLRLIYYSQIVNDFQKGDIAEGYSVSREKKESFPLTVTSAQKNPTAFYLCASRKAGSHEQYFGPGTRLTVT.

V and J are TRBV28 and TRBJ2-1; 7 bases fit TRBD1. In germline, CDR1 is MDHEN, CDR2 SYDVKM. This CDR3 region has 15 residues. The V and J ends lost 2 bases and 5 bases, in that order; junction bases with no gene match: 6. The CDR3 reads CASSLIQGQDNEQFF. CDR3 DNA sequence: TGTGCCAGCAGTTTAATACAGGGGCAGGACAATGAGCAGTTCTTC.

The chain couples TRBV19 to TRBJ2-3; maybe TRBD1 (5 bases). The CDR3 sequence is 14 residues long. Germline values: CDR1 LNHDA, CDR2 SQIVND (reference sequence). V shed 4 bases and J shed 4 bases, with 12 bases lying between them. CDR3 sequence reads: CASSTSRVPDTQYF. The CDR3 DNA reads TGTGCCAGTAGTACATCCAGGGTACCAGATACGCAGTATTTT. The whole variable domain, remainder taken from reference TRBV19 and TRBJ2-3, is DGGITQSPKYLFRKEGQNVTLSCEQNLNHDAMYWYRQDPGQGLRLIYYSQIVNDFQKGDIAEGYSVSREKKESFPLTVTSAQKNPTAFYLCASSTSRVPDTQYFGPGTRLTVL.

The genes are TRBV2 and TRBJ2-7; 8 bases are a match to TRBD1. J was trimmed by 0 bases and V by 2 bases; bases with no gene match: 12. This CDR3 is built from 18 residues. Germline V gives CDR1 SNHLY, CDR2 FYNNEI. DNA for the CDR3: TGTGCCAGCAGTGAAAAGCTTCAGTGGACAGGGTCCTCCTACGAGCAGTACTTC. Protein: CASSEKLQWTGSSYEQYF.

This rearrangement joins TRBV29-1 to TRBJ2-1, with a weak D call TRBD2 (5 bases). Germline V gene sequence: CDR1 SQVTM, CDR2 ANQGSEA. The CDR3 extends over 13 amino acids. V lost 1 base to trimming and J lost 10 bases, with 14 bases between them. In nucleotides, the CDR3 is TGCAGCGTTGAAGTGCGTCTAGCTGGGGAGCAGTTCTTC. Amino acids: CSVEVRLAGEQFF.

The genes are TRBV4-1 and TRBJ1-3; no clear D. The CDR3 loop spans 17 amino acids. Germline loops: CDR1 MGHRA, CDR2 YSYEKL. Trimming took off 0 bases at V and 2 bases at J, with 14 bases between the two ends. CDR3: CASSQDGVRGTGNTIYF. The CDR3 nucleotides are TGCGCCAGCAGCCAAGATGGGGTCCGGGGAACTGGAAACACCATATATTTT.

The CDR3 here is CATSRGGLAIYEQYF. The CDR3 nucleotides read TGTGCCACCAGCAGGGGGGGACTAGCAATCTACGAGCAGTACTTC. This sequence joins TRBV15 and TRBJ2-7; 9 positions match TRBD2. Trimming took 3 bases from V and 3 from J; bases not matched to a gene: 6. Looked up from germline, CDR1 is LNHNV and CDR2 is YYDKDF (reference sequence). The CDR3 totals 15 residues.

The table lists this clone with a few counts. The chain uses TRBV7-6 and TRBJ1-6, with 8 positions matching TRBD1. The CDR3 is made up of 16 amino acids. Germline values: CDR1 SGHVS, CDR2 FNYEAQ. The V and J ends lost 1 base and 5 bases, in that order; junction bases with no gene match: 4. The CDR3: CASSLGLTGDNSPLHF. Written as DNA, the CDR3 is TGTGCCAGCAGCTTAGGTCTGACAGGGGATAATTCACCCCTCCACTTT.

The rearrangement links TRBV7-2 to TRBJ2-5; 13 bases are shared with TRBD2. Germline values: CDR1 SGHTA, CDR2 FQGNSA. The CDR3 is 15 amino acids. The V and J ends lost 4 bases and 2 bases, in that order; junction bases with no gene match: 1. The CDR3 loop reads CASSWTSGRQETQYF. Here the CDR3 DNA reads TGTGCCAGCAGCTGGACTAGCGGGAGACAAGAGACCCAGTACTTC.

There are a few counts of this clone. The V call is TRBV5-1, the J call TRBJ1-2; the D gene is possibly TRBD1 (6 bases). This CDR3 has 12 amino acids. V lost 4 bases to trimming and J lost 7 bases, with 11 bases between them. Looked up from germline, CDR1 is SGHRS and CDR2 is YFSETQ. For the CDR3, the DNA is TGCGCCAGCAGCCCACAGGGCTCTGGCTACACCTTC. Translating gives CASSPQGSGYTF.

CDR3 DNA sequence: TGTGCCAGAAGGGCGACAGGGTTCACTGAAGCTTTCTTT. This translates into CARRATGFTEAFF. This chain uses TRBV5-3 with TRBJ1-1; 7 bases match TRBD1. TRBV5-3 is an ORF, and what it does is uncertain. The V and J ends lost 5 bases and 4 bases, in that order; junction bases with no gene match: 5. The CDR3 contains 13 residues.

Turning to this clone: This sample also contains other DNA sequences that code for the same CDR3. The chain recombines TRBV27 with TRBJ1-2; D is ambiguous. The germline V gene encodes CDR1 MNHEY and CDR2 SMNVEV (reference sequence). V shed 5 bases and J shed 0 bases, with 16 bases lying between them. CDR3 size: 16 residues. CDR3 region: CASSPSVAETNYGYTF. For the CDR3, the DNA is TGTGCCAGCAGTCCCTCCGTGGCGGAGACTAACTATGGCTACACCTTC.

The DNA for the CDR3 is TGTGCCAGCAGCCAGGGGTCCGCTGGAAACACCATATATTTT. The encoded protein is CASSQGSAGNTIYF. The J gene is TRBJ1-3, the V gene TRBV11-2, with D possibly matching TRBD1 (6 bases). The CDR3 totals 14 residues. V was cut by 5 bases and J by 2 bases, with 10 bases left in between. Germline CDR1 is SGHAT and CDR2 is FQNNGV.

This clone was seen only a few times. The chain carries TRBV27 and TRBJ2-5; TRBD1 matches at 10 bases. The CDR3 covers 16 residues. CDR1 is MNHEY and CDR2 is SMNVEV in the germline V gene (reference sequence). The trim removed 5 bases at V and 4 bases at J, leaving 10 bases unmatched. CDR3 DNA sequence: TGTGCCAGCAGTGACCACGGGACAGGGGAGGGAGAGACCCAGTACTTC. Translation: CASSDHGTGEGETQYF.

J is TRBJ2-1 and V is TRBV10-2; 7 bases match TRBD2. Germline loops: CDR1 WSHSY, CDR2 SAAADI. After removal of 0 bases from V and 11 bases from J, the junction contained 10 bases not matched to a gene. This CDR3 is 15 amino acids long. The CDR3, as DNA: TGCGCCAGCAGTGAGTCGCTAGCGGAGTCCCCTAAGCAGTTCTTC. Its translation: CASSESLAESPKQFF.

The chain carries TRBV11-3 and TRBJ2-2; D unresolved. Germline V gene lookup returns CDR1 SGHNT and CDR2 YENEEA. Trimming stripped 1 base from V and 9 bases from J, with 15 bases between. The CDR3 is made up of 15 amino acids. The CDR3 is CASSLARDPRRELFF. In DNA, the CDR3 is TGTGCCAGCAGCTTAGCCCGAGACCCCAGGCGGGAGCTGTTTTTT.

As to this clone: One end of the junction is discordant with germline, which a read error may explain. The rearrangement uses TRBV7-9 and TRBJ2-6, with TRBD1 as a possible D gene (5 bases). The germline V gene has CDR1 SEHNR and CDR2 FQNEAQ (reference sequence). CDR3 length: 15 residues. The CDR3 spells CASSFGDSGANGLTF. CDR3 nucleotide sequence: TGTGCCAGCAGCTTTGGTGACTCTGGGGCCAACGGCCTGACTTTC.

The chain joins TRBV5-8 to TRBJ2-7; 9 bases fit TRBD2. The CDR3 sequence is 17 residues long. In germline, CDR1 is SGHTS, CDR2 YDEGEE. After removal of 3 bases from V and 0 bases from J, the junction contained 10 bases not matched to a gene. The CDR3 DNA is TGTGCCAGCAGCTGGGTGGGTTGTAGCGGGAGCTCCTACGAGCAGTACTTC. Its protein product is CASSWVGCSGSSYEQYF.

The chain joins TRBV10-3 to TRBJ2-1; the D gene is possibly TRBD2 (6 bases). CDR3 length equals 13 residues. Trimming took 7 bases from V and 12 from J, leaving 19 bases between them. Germline-derived CDR1 and CDR2 are ENHRY and SYGVKD. The CDR3 nucleotides are TGTGCCATCACCAATGATCCCCTGGGGGGGCAGTTCTTC. The encoded protein is CAITNDPLGGQFF.

This sequence joins TRBV5-1 and TRBJ2-3; D not resolved. V lost 1 base, J lost 0 bases, and 9 bases lay in between. Germline V gives CDR1 SGHRS, CDR2 YFSETQ. CDR3 size: 15 residues. The DNA of the CDR3 is TGCGCCAGCAGCTTGTCTCGTTCTAGCACAGATACGCAGTATTTT. Translated, it gives CASSLSRSSTDTQYF.

This chain joins TRBV6-5 and TRBJ2-5, with TRBD2 identical over 7 bases. The J call is doubtful: the DNA matches TRBJ2-7 better. The CDR3 contains 15 residues. Germline CDR1 and CDR2: MNHEY and SVGAGI. The CDR3 sequence is CASSHDGGSPYEQYF. DNA of the CDR3: TGTGCCAGCAGTCATGACGGGGGGAGCCCCTACGAGCAGTACTTC.

The chain uses TRBV5-6 and TRBJ2-5; D is perhaps TRBD2 (6 bases). Trimming removed 2 bases at V and 4 bases at J, with 12 bases between. CDR3 length: 14 amino acids. The V gene's germline CDR1 is SGHDT and CDR2 YYEEEE. CDR3 coding DNA: TGTGCCAGCAGCTTTTACGGGGGAACAGAGACCCAGTACTTC. Its translation: CASSFYGGTETQYF.

This chain links TRBV5-4 with TRBJ2-4, with a possible D match to TRBD1 (5 bases). The CDR3 loop spans 15 amino acids. Per germline, CDR1 SGHNT and CDR2 YYREEE (reference sequence). Trimming took off 1 base at V and 2 bases at J, with 10 bases between the two ends. CDR3 in amino acids: CASSLSWGPKNIQYF. CDR3 coding DNA: TGTGCCAGCAGCTTGTCCTGGGGCCCCAAAAACATTCAGTACTTC.

The chain has TRBV7-9 and TRBJ1-2; D unclear. The CDR3 runs 16 residues. V was cut by 3 bases and J by 1 base, with 15 bases left in between. Germline CDR1 reads SEHNR; CDR2 reads FQNEAQ (reference sequence). The CDR3 region has the DNA TGTGCCAGCAGCTTTTATACTAGGGCAGATAACTATGGCTACACCTTC. As protein: CASSFYTRADNYGYTF.